Listed here are 26 T cell receptor beta chains from one sample, sequenced in a study of blood T cell repertoires in COVID-19. Sequencing was performed with immunoSEQ multiplex PCR; in TCRdb, only in-frame clones are kept and a portion is missing. The repertoire holds about 85,000 clones, with approximately 84% as singletons. Material for sequencing was peripheral blood. Source of these receptors: a man aged 55 to 70 with acute or convalescent COVID-19.

CDR3 region: CAWGTGGEQYF. CDR3 sequence (DNA): TGTGCCTGGGGTACAGGGGGAGAGCAGTACTTC. The J gene is TRBJ2-7, the V gene TRBV30; TRBD1 matches at 8 bases. Losses at the gene ends were 5 bases for V and 7 bases for J; bases not matched to a gene: 4. There are 11 residues in the CDR3. Looked up from germline, CDR1 is GTSNPN and CDR2 is SVGIG (reference sequence).

The chain uses TRBV3-1 (or the pseudogene TRBV3-2) and TRBJ1-2; 10 bases line up with TRBD1. The CDR3 consists of 17 residues. Germline CDR1 reads LGHDT; CDR2 reads YNNKEL (reference sequence). With V trimmed by 3 bases and J by 0 bases, 7 bases remained unmatched. CDR3 region: CASSHLLGTGANYGYTF. CDR3 nucleotides: TGTGCCAGCAGCCATCTCCTGGGGACAGGGGCTAACTATGGCTACACCTTC.

Written as DNA, the CDR3 is TGTGCCAGCAGTGAAAATATTGGTACAGGGGCGAACTATGGCTACACCTTC. It codes for CASSENIGTGANYGYTF. This chain connects TRBV25-1 to TRBJ1-2; 7 bases align to TRBD1. This CDR3 has 17 residues. V was clipped by 2 bases and J by 2 bases; unmatched bases: 11. Germline V CDR1 and CDR2: MGHDK, SYGVNS.

This chain joins TRBV5-1 and TRBJ2-5; 7 nucleotides match TRBD1. This CDR3 contains 13 residues. In germline, CDR1 is SGHRS, CDR2 YFSETQ. V was pared by 3 bases and J by 2 bases, with 1 base of the junction left unmatched. In DNA, the CDR3 is TGCGCCAGCAGCTACAGGGGACAAGAGACCCAGTACTTC. This codes for CASSYRGQETQYF.

The V gene is TRBV28, the J gene TRBJ1-2, with D perhaps matching TRBD1 (6 bases). Looked up from germline, CDR1 is MDHEN and CDR2 is SYDVKM. V was trimmed by 5 bases and J by 1 base, leaving 11 bases between them. The CDR3 contains 14 residues. The chain's CDR3 is CASSLGAGNYGYTF. The CDR3 nucleotides are TGTGCCAGCAGTCTGGGGGCCGGTAACTATGGCTACACCTTC.

This clone was recorded a few times. The chain has TRBV5-6 and TRBJ2-7; tentatively, D is TRBD1 (6 bases). Germline CDR1 reads SGHDT; CDR2 reads YYEEEE. The CDR3 has 14 amino acids. Trimming pared 2 bases from V and 2 bases from J, leaving 11 bases between. The CDR3 spells CASSFLQGTYEQYF. CDR3 sequence (DNA): TGTGCCAGCAGCTTTTTACAGGGCACCTACGAGCAGTACTTC.

V is TRBV5-4 and J is TRBJ1-2, with a possible D match to TRBD1 (5 bases). The germline gives CDR1 SGHNT, CDR2 YYREEE (reference sequence). Trimming left V 0 bases short and J 1 base short, with 13 bases between. The CDR3 totals 16 residues. CDR3: CASSLAGTGVNYGYTF. CDR3 sequence (DNA): TGTGCCAGCAGCTTGGCGGGGACGGGGGTTAACTATGGCTACACCTTC.

The chain links TRBV25-1 to TRBJ2-5, with D possibly matching TRBD2 (7 bases). The length of the CDR3 is 14 residues. From germline, CDR1 is MGHDK and CDR2 SYGVNS. V was cut by 8 bases and J by 3 bases, with 16 bases left in between. CDR3 amino acids: CASGGGRVEETQYF. CDR3 DNA: TGTGCCAGCGGGGGGGGCAGGGTGGAAGAGACCCAGTACTTC.

J is TRBJ1-1 and V is TRBV4-1; D not certain. The germline V gene encodes CDR1 MGHRA and CDR2 YSYEKL. The V end lost 0 bases, the J end lost 7 bases, and 12 bases lay between the germline ends. The CDR3 is made up of 14 amino acids. As DNA, the CDR3 is TGCGCCAGCAGCCAAGATTCAGCGGCCCTTGAAGCTTTCTTT. Protein: CASSQDSAALEAFF.

The rearrangement joins TRBV2 to TRBJ2-2, with TRBD1 matching 9 bases. The CDR3 runs 16 residues. Per the germline V gene, CDR1 is SNHLY and CDR2 is FYNNEI. Trimming cost V 0 bases and J 4 bases; bases outside gene matches: 3. CDR3 amino acids: CASSEAGQGITGELFF. The CDR3 DNA reads as TGTGCCAGCAGTGAAGCAGGACAGGGGATCACCGGGGAGCTGTTTTTT.

The genes are TRBV21-1 and TRBJ2-5; the DNA was not used to check the table's D call, TRBD2. TRBV21-1 is a pseudogene segment. This CDR3 has 17 residues. CDR3: CASSKASRAGGRETQYF. The CDR3 DNA is TGTGCCAGCAGCAAAGCGAGTCGAGCGGGGGGGCGAGAGACCCAGTACTTC.

This chain links TRBV7-2 with TRBJ1-1, with D uncertain. This CDR3 is built from 15 residues. V lost 5 bases, J lost 4 bases, and 17 bases lay in between. Germline V gives CDR1 SGHTA, CDR2 FQGNSA. The CDR3 nucleotides read TGTGCCAGCAGCGCAACAACAATTACTAGCACTGAAGCTTTCTTT. It translates to CASSATTITSTEAFF.

J is TRBJ1-5 and V is TRBV21-1; no check of the table's D call, TRBD1, against the DNA was made. TRBV21-1 is annotated as a pseudogene. The CDR3 has 17 residues. The CDR3 region has the DNA TGTGCCAGCAGCAAAGGGAGGCGACAGGCGGTTTGTCAGCCCCAGCATTTT. It yields the protein CASSKGRRQAVCQPQHF.

The chain employs TRBV3-1 (or the pseudogene TRBV3-2) and TRBJ2-5, with D possibly matching TRBD1 (5 bases). Germline CDR1 is LGHDT and CDR2 is YNNKEL (reference sequence). This CDR3 has 14 residues. V dropped 0 bases and J dropped 4 bases, with 9 bases sitting between them. CDR3: CASSQDWQGETQYF. CDR3 nucleotides: TGTGCCAGCAGCCAAGATTGGCAGGGAGAGACCCAGTACTTC.

V usage is TRBV19 and J usage is TRBJ1-2, with 10 bases aligning to TRBD1. V shed 6 bases, J shed 1 base, and the junction held 5 bases outside the gene matches. The CDR3 runs to 15 residues. CDR1 is LNHDA, CDR2 SQIVND, per germline (reference sequence). In DNA, the CDR3 is TGTGCCAGTAGCCCGGGACAGGGGTTTAACTATGGCTACACCTTC. Translating gives CASSPGQGFNYGYTF.

This rearrangement joins TRBV19 to TRBJ2-2; D may be TRBD1 (5 bases). The CDR3 extends over 13 amino acids. The V gene's germline CDR1 is LNHDA and CDR2 SQIVND (reference sequence). V lost 1 base and J 6 bases, leaving 6 bases between the germline ends. The CDR3 DNA is TGTGCCAGTAGTATAGCAGGGTCCGGGGAGCTGTTTTTT. Amino acids: CASSIAGSGELFF. Together with reference TRBV19 and TRBJ2-2, the CDR3 gives the full variable domain: DGGITQSPKYLFRKEGQNVTLSCEQNLNHDAMYWYRQDPGQGLRLIYYSQIVNDFQKGDIAEGYSVSREKKESFPLTVTSAQKNPTAFYLCASSIAGSGELFFGEGSRLTVL.

V is TRBV7-2 and J is TRBJ2-7; 9 nucleotides match TRBD2. The germline gives CDR1 SGHTA, CDR2 FQGNSA. The CDR3 has 15 amino acids. V dropped 1 base and J dropped 4; count of bases not matched to a gene: 5. The CDR3 reads CASSLVRGGAYEQYF. The CDR3 coding sequence is TGTGCCAGCAGCTTAGTGCGGGGGGGCGCTTACGAGCAGTACTTC.

The chain has TRBV5-4 and TRBJ1-2; D remains unclear. This CDR3 has 13 residues. Germline assignment: CDR1 SGHNT and CDR2 YYREEE (reference sequence). V was pared by 0 bases and J by 6 bases, with 9 bases between. The CDR3 region has the DNA TGTGCCAGCAGCTTGGGAGGGATCAATGGCTACACCTTC. Amino acids: CASSLGGINGYTF.

The chain joins TRBV4-2 to TRBJ1-3, with 9 bases identical to TRBD1. Trimming removed 4 bases from V and 0 bases from J; junction bases left unmatched: 7. The germline V gene has CDR1 LGHNA and CDR2 YNFKEQ. CDR3 length: 17 amino acids. This chain's CDR3 is CASSPPTGGFSGNTIYF. CDR3 DNA: TGTGCCAGCAGCCCTCCCACAGGGGGCTTCTCTGGAAACACCATATATTTT.

This chain connects TRBV7-9 to TRBJ2-5; 9 bases line up with TRBD2. CDR1 SEHNR and CDR2 FQNEAQ come from the germline V gene (reference sequence). The V segment lost 5 bases and the J segment 4 bases; nucleotides outside the gene matches: 8. The CDR3 has 15 residues. The CDR3 loop reads CASSQPSGAGETQYF. The CDR3 DNA reads as TGTGCCAGCAGCCAACCTAGCGGGGCAGGAGAGACCCAGTACTTC.

The chain uses TRBV7-8 and TRBJ2-3, with 12 bases aligning to TRBD1. J gave up 6 bases and V 5 bases, and 12 bases lay outside the gene matches. This CDR3 is 17 amino acids long. The V gene's germline CDR1 is SGHVS and CDR2 FQNEAQ. CDR3 sequence reads: CASSPKVGDRGPDTQYF. In DNA, the CDR3 is TGTGCCAGCAGCCCGAAAGTTGGGGACAGGGGGCCGGATACGCAGTATTTT.

The chain uses TRBV7-2 and TRBJ2-7; 8 bases match TRBD2. Looked up from germline, CDR1 is SGHTA and CDR2 is FQGNSA. CDR3 size: 15 residues. The V and J ends lost 2 bases and 4 bases, in that order; junction bases with no gene match: 7. The CDR3 region is CASSLLSGGQYEQYF. DNA for the CDR3: TGTGCCAGCAGCTTACTGTCGGGGGGGCAATACGAGCAGTACTTC.

The chain carries TRBV7-9 and TRBJ1-5; TRBD1 might be the D (6 bases). The germline V gene has CDR1 SEHNR and CDR2 FQNEAQ (reference sequence). The CDR3 has 14 residues. V was cut by 6 bases and J by 1 base, with 10 bases left in between. CDR3 nucleotides: TGTGCCAGCAGTGTACAGGGCAGCAATCAGCCCCAGCATTTT. Its translation is CASSVQGSNQPQHF.

The rearrangement joins TRBV20-1 to TRBJ2-1; D possibly corresponds to TRBD1 (5 bases). Germline V lookup: CDR1 DFQATT, CDR2 SNEGSKA (reference sequence). The CDR3 sequence is 11 residues long. V was clipped by 8 bases and J by 5 bases, with 10 bases between them. CDR3 residues: CSLGQDNEQFF. The CDR3 DNA reads as TGCAGTCTCGGACAAGACAATGAGCAGTTCTTC.

V is TRBV7-9 and J is TRBJ2-7, with D possibly matching TRBD1 (5 bases). The CDR3 runs to 14 residues. V was pared by 1 base and J by 5 bases, with 12 bases between. The V gene's germline CDR1 is SEHNR and CDR2 FQNEAQ (reference sequence). CDR3 sequence reads: CASSLEQGTDEQYF. CDR3 sequence (DNA): TGTGCCAGCAGCTTAGAGCAGGGTACCGACGAGCAGTACTTC.

V usage is TRBV28 and J usage is TRBJ2-7, with D unresolved. Per the germline V gene, CDR1 is MDHEN and CDR2 is SYDVKM. The V end lost 6 bases, the J end lost 13 bases, and 16 bases lay between the germline ends. This CDR3 contains 11 residues. The CDR3 loop is CASRGWQNLYF. In nucleotides, the CDR3 is TGTGCCAGCAGGGGCTGGCAGAACCTTTACTTC.